This TCR beta chain is drawn from a study of read filtering for tumor transcriptome and immune sequencing. Study-wide context: Per sample, TCR-region reads ranged about 3.5 to 11 million by IR-seq, 85 to 1273 by RNA-seq. Findings of the study overall: Roughly four fifths of IR-seq clonotypes had one read, totaling around 4% of reads; RNA-seq: around 70% and 40%. The sorted CD138-negative fraction was a mixed bone marrow immune population, not purified T cells.

The table lists this clonotype with a few counts. Its antigen is currently unknown. Trimming cost V 4 bases and J 3 bases; bases outside gene matches: 7. Germline V lookup: CDR1 SGHRS, CDR2 YFSETQ. The CDR3 runs to 14 residues. This library used roughly 0.4 ug RNA and molecular barcoded adaptors spanning alpha/delta and beta/gamma chains. TCRdb processed the reads anew with MiXCR; each CDR3 protein has one entry. The sample carries approximately 60,000 distinct CDR3 sequences, less than 25% recorded once. This receptor was obtained from a donor at least 40 years old with multiple myeloma. Sequencing used a population of CD138-negative cells sorted from bone marrow. This chain joins TRBV5-1 and TRBJ2-7; 7 nucleotides line up with TRBD1. The CDR3 loop reads CASSQRDSLYEQYF. CDR3 bases: TGCGCCAGCAGCCAACGGGACAGCCTCTACGAGCAGTACTTC.